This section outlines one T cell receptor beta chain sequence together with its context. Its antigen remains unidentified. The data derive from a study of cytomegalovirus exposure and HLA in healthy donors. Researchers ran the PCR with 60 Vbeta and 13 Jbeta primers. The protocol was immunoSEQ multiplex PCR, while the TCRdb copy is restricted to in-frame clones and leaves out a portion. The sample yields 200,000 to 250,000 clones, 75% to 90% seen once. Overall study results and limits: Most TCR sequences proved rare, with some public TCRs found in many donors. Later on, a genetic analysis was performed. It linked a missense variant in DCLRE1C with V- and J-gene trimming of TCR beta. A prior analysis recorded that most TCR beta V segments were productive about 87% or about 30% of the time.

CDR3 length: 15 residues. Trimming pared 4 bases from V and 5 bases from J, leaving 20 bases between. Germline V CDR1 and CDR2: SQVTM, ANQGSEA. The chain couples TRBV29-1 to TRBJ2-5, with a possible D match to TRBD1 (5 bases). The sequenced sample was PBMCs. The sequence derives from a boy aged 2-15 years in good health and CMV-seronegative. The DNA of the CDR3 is TGCAGCGTTGCGCAGGGCGGAGAGTATTGGGAGACCCAGTACTTC. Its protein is CSVAQGGEYWETQYF.